The sequence of this TCR beta chain was determined in a study of CD8 T cells in Susac syndrome. Study background: Sequenced Susac syndrome patients included more than five with clinically active disease and eight in remission.

In this sample, this clonotype turned up once. The antigen is not known. Germline CDR1 DFQATT, CDR2 SNEGSKA (reference sequence). Between the trimmed V and J ends, which lost 6 bases and 1 base, there was a span of 14 bases. CDR3 length: 14 residues. Reverse transcription used about 0.45 to 1 ug RNA and random hexamers. TCRdb processed the immunoSEQ multiplex PCR reads anew with MiXCR; each CDR3 protein has one entry. This table has 150,000 or so distinct CDR3 sequences, approximately 95% appearing once. General study results and limits: The Susac syndrome CD4+ T cell repertoires displayed no clonal expansion.

This clonotype originated in a human donor with Susac syndrome. Sequenced material: CD4+ T cells from PBMCs. The chain carries TRBV20-1 and TRBJ2-3; weak D call: TRBD2 (6 bases). This CDR3 reads CSAKGGEGTDTQYF. CDR3 DNA sequence: TGCAGTGCCAAAGGAGGGGAGGGCACAGATACGCAGTATTTT.